The rows below give T cell receptor beta chains drawn from one sample of a study of cytomegalovirus exposure and HLA in healthy donors. The repertoire was sequenced with immunoSEQ multiplex PCR; TCRdb's copy has only in-frame clones and lacks some. The top ten hold under 3% of the sample, which has under 95,000 clones, 7.6% seen once. Sequencing was done on a sample of PBMCs. Receptors originate from a man aged 50 to 59 in good health and CMV-seronegative. CDR3s include the opening cysteine and the closing phenylalanine or tryptophan. The order of the fields is D gene, clone size, V gene, J gene, CDR3 DNA, CDR3 protein. A D gene is named only where the DNA matches it firmly. Only part of the rows carry a size: once, few, many, or a class if the clone is expanded.

>TRBD2|few|TRBV10-3|TRBJ2-1
TGTGCCTCAAAGCGGGGGGGCCCCTACAATGAGCAGTTCTTC
CASKRGGPYNEQFF
>-|-|TRBV5-1|TRBJ2-6
TGCGCCAGCAGCCTTTCTGGGGCCAACGTCCTGACTTTC
CASSLSGANVLTF
>TRBD2|few|TRBV13|TRBJ2-7
TGTGCCAGCAGCTCCGGGACTAGCGGCGGGGAGCAGTACTTC
CASSSGTSGGEQYF
>-|few|TRBV5-8|TRBJ2-7
TGTGCCAGCAGCTTGGGGGCGCGTTCCTACGAGCAGTACTTC
CASSLGARSYEQYF
>-|few|TRBV5-4|TRBJ2-1
TGTGCCAGCAGCTTTAGACAGAATGAGCAGTTCTTC
CASSFRQNEQFF
>-|-|TRBV5-6|TRBJ1-1
TGTGCCAGCAGGGCCGGGACTGTGAACACTGAAGCTTTCTTT
CASRAGTVNTEAFF
>-|-|TRBV10-3|TRBJ2-7
TGTGCCATCACCGCAGGACAGGGAGGGGAGCAGTACTTC
CAITAGQGGEQYF
>TRBD1|-|TRBV4-1|TRBJ2-3
TGCGCCAGCAGCCAACGGGGACAGGGTTGGACAGATACGCAGTATTTT
CASSQRGQGWTDTQYF
>TRBD1|-|TRBV7-6|TRBJ2-7
TGTGCCAGCAGCTTAGGGGCCCAGGGGGCCGGCGAGCAGTACTTC
CASSLGAQGAGEQYF
>TRBD2|-|TRBV7-8|TRBJ2-1
TGTGCCAGCAGTCGGGGGGGGGCCGGCTATGAGCAGTTCTTC
CASSRGGAGYEQFF
>-|few|TRBV5-1|TRBJ1-6
TGCGCCAGCAGCATTTCGAGGTTCCCTAACCCTAATTCACCCCTCCACTTT
CASSISRFPNPNSPLHF
>TRBD2|-|TRBV6-4|TRBJ2-1
TGTGCCAGCAGTGACTCCGCTTTAGCGGGAGACCTCAATGAGCAGTTCTTC
CASSDSALAGDLNEQFF
>TRBD1|-|TRBV19|TRBJ2-2
TGTGCCAGTAGTAGCCCAGGGGGCGGCACCGGGGAGCTGTTTTTT
CASSSPGGGTGELFF
>TRBD1|few|TRBV4-3|TRBJ2-3
TGCGCCAGCAGCCAAGAAGGACAGGGGGCAGATACGCAGTATTTT
CASSQEGQGADTQYF
>TRBD1|-|TRBV5-4|TRBJ1-2
TGTGCCAGCAGCGGGGACAGGAACTATGGCTACACCTTC
CASSGDRNYGYTF
>TRBD1|-|TRBV28|TRBJ1-2
TGTGCCAGCAGCTCGCCGGGACAGGGGGACTATGGCTACACCTTC
CASSSPGQGDYGYTF
>-|-|TRBV5-4|TRBJ1-1
TGTGCCAGCAGCCGGAGGGGCACTGAAGCTTTCTTT
CASSRRGTEAFF
>TRBD1|-|TRBV7-2|TRBJ1-2
TGTGCCAGCAGCCGGGACAGGGTAAACTATGGCTACACCTTC
CASSRDRVNYGYTF
>-|few|TRBV6-1|TRBJ1-1
TGTGCCAGCAGTGTTTCAAGAGGGCCCCGGGGGGCTGAAGCTTTCTTT
CASSVSRGPRGAEAFF
>-|few|TRBV28|TRBJ2-4
TGTGCCATTCCATCAGGAGGATGGGCCAAAAACATTCAGTACTTC
CAIPSGGWAKNIQYF
>TRBD1|few|TRBV7-9|TRBJ1-5
TGTGCCAGCAGCCGGACAGGGGGACAGCCCCAGCATTTT
CASSRTGGQPQHF
>TRBD2|-|TRBV7-2|TRBJ2-7
TGTGCCAGCAGCCCAACCGGGAGGGAAAAGTACTTC
CASSPTGREKYF
>TRBD1|few|TRBV6-1|TRBJ1-1
TGTGCCAGCAGTGAAACGATCTCCGCTGTATTAGGGGGCTGGCACACTGAAGCTTTCTTT
CASSETISAVLGGWHTEAFF
>-|few|TRBV14|TRBJ1-2
TGTGCCAGCAGCCGAGGACTACTGCACTATGGCTACACCTTC
CASSRGLLHYGYTF
>TRBD2|few|TRBV6-1|TRBJ2-5
TGTGCCAGCAGTGCCCGGGGGGGCCAGAGGGAGACCCAGTACTTC
CASSARGGQRETQYF
>TRBD1|few|TRBV19|TRBJ1-2
TGTGCCAGTACTGTGGGACAGGGGAACTATGGCTACACCTTC
CASTVGQGNYGYTF
>-|few|TRBV29-1|TRBJ2-4
TGCAGCGTACGAACAGGGTTGCAAGCCAAAAACATTCAGTACTTC
CSVRTGLQAKNIQYF
>TRBD1|-|TRBV7-3|TRBJ2-1
TGTGCCAGCAGCTGGACAGGGGCATACAATGAGCAGTTCTTC
CASSWTGAYNEQFF
>TRBD1|-|TRBV18|TRBJ2-3
TGTGCCAGCTCACCATCACAGGGGGCCGACGATACGCAGTATTTT
CASSPSQGADDTQYF
>TRBD2|-|TRBV5-5|TRBJ2-1
TGTGCCAGCAGGGAAGCGGGGGGGCCCTACAATGAGCAGTTCTTC
CASREAGGPYNEQFF
>TRBD1|few|TRBV7-8|TRBJ1-2
TGTGCCAGCAGCCCCTACAGGGGGCAAAACTATGGCTACACCTTC
CASSPYRGQNYGYTF
>-|-|TRBV27|TRBJ1-5
TGTGCCAGCACTCCCAGATCTGGCAATCAGCCCCAGCATTTT
CASTPRSGNQPQHF
>-|few|TRBV7-2|TRBJ1-5
TGTGCCAGCAGCTTATCCAGGGGCGTCCAGCCCCAGCATTTT
CASSLSRGVQPQHF
>TRBD2|-|TRBV7-7|TRBJ2-1
TGTGCTAGCAGCCCAGGACTAGCTCTACACAATGAGCAGTTCTTC
CASSPGLALHNEQFF
>-|few|TRBV5-1|TRBJ1-1
TGCGCCAGCAGCTTGGCCGGAGAGGTTAACACTGAAGCTTTCTTT
CASSLAGEVNTEAFF
>TRBD2|few|TRBV5-1|TRBJ2-3
TGCGCCAGCAGCTTGTCGAGCGGGGTCTCAGATACGCAGTATTTT
CASSLSSGVSDTQYF
>TRBD1|-|TRBV6-1|TRBJ1-6
TGTGCCAGCAGTGTGAGATCAGGGGGTCGGGAATCACCCCTCCACTTT
CASSVRSGGRESPLHF
>-|-|TRBV10-3|TRBJ1-6
TGTGCCATCAGTGACGCTTCGACTCCAGAGCGTTCACCCCTCCACTTT
CAISDASTPERSPLHF
>-|-|TRBV11-2|TRBJ2-5
TGTGCCAGCAGCTTAGATAATAGCGTCGTTGAGACCCAGTACTTC
CASSLDNSVVETQYF
>-|-|TRBV6-5|TRBJ1-5
TGTGCCAGCAGTACCGGGGGGGGCCACAATCAGCCCCAGCATTTT
CASSTGGGHNQPQHF